Presented here are 18 T cell receptor beta chains from one specimen sequenced in a study of T cells and copy number aberrations in small-cell lung cancer. Some clones are missing from TCRdb's copy, which holds only in-frame ones; the method was immunoSEQ multiplex PCR. The repertoire has roughly 6,000 clones, 76% of them found once; the top ten carry around 8.8%. The sample comprised tumor tissue. The receptors here all came from a man aged 45-65 years with small cell lung cancer.

The chain links TRBV28 to TRBJ1-4; D gene unclear. V lost 2 bases and J 4 bases, leaving 8 bases between the germline ends. The CDR3 consists of 14 residues. The germline V gene encodes CDR1 MDHEN and CDR2 SYDVKM. Here the CDR3 reads CASSLMQFNEKLFF. The CDR3 region has the DNA TGTGCCAGCAGTTTAATGCAGTTTAATGAAAAACTGTTTTTT.

The chain recombines TRBV27 with TRBJ2-4; 10 bases line up with TRBD1. CDR3 length: 14 residues. Germline CDR1 reads MNHEY; CDR2 reads SMNVEV (reference sequence). V shed 4 bases and J 7 bases; nucleotides not matched to a gene: 4. The CDR3 DNA sequence: TGTGCCAGCAGTTCCTCGGACAGGGGGAACATTCAGTACTTC. It yields the protein CASSSSDRGNIQYF.

This clone turned up a few times. The chain employs TRBV30 and TRBJ2-1; tentative D call: TRBD2 (6 bases). The CDR3 sequence is 15 residues long. V was shortened by 4 bases and J by 3 bases, with 16 bases between the two germline ends. Per germline, CDR1 GTSNPN and CDR2 SVGIG (reference sequence). The CDR3: CAWTKGLRYYNEQFF. The CDR3 nucleotides are TGTGCCTGGACCAAGGGACTTCGTTACTACAATGAGCAGTTCTTC.

The V and J genes are TRBV11-2 and TRBJ2-7; 7 bases are a match to TRBD2. Germline CDR1 reads SGHAT; CDR2 reads FQNNGV. This CDR3 comprises 14 residues. The junction had 7 bases not matched to a gene; V was cut back by 4 bases and J by 4 bases. The CDR3 DNA sequence: TGTGCCAGCAGCTGGGCTAGCGGCTTTTACGAGCAGTACTTC. This sequence encodes CASSWASGFYEQYF.

J is TRBJ1-3 and V is TRBV5-1, with D maybe TRBD1 (5 bases). V was trimmed by 1 base and J by 0 bases, leaving 8 bases between them. The germline CDR1 and CDR2 sequences are SGHRS and YFSETQ. The CDR3 contains 15 residues. The CDR3 sequence: CASSLIGGSGNTIYF. CDR3 sequence (DNA): TGCGCCAGCAGCTTGATCGGGGGCTCTGGAAACACCATATATTTT.

The rearrangement joins TRBV2 to TRBJ2-2; D is perhaps TRBD2 (5 bases). The length of the CDR3 is 13 residues. With 7 bases removed from V and 8 bases from J, the gap between germline ends came to 14 bases. Germline assignment: CDR1 SNHLY and CDR2 FYNNEI. CDR3 amino acids: CASNTLAAGELFF. The DNA of the CDR3 is TGTGCCAGCAATACTCTAGCTGCTGGGGAGCTGTTTTTT.

The gene calls are TRBV29-1 and TRBJ1-1, with D uncertain. V was shortened by 4 bases and J by 4 bases, with 4 bases between the two germline ends. The CDR3 spans 10 residues. CDR1 SQVTM and CDR2 ANQGSEA come from the germline V gene. CDR3 nucleotides: TGCAGCGTTGGACGCACTGAAGCTTTCTTT. Translation: CSVGRTEAFF.

Concerning this clone itself: A much larger clonotype is one base distant, so this may be a read error. V gene TRBV5-6 combines with J gene TRBJ2-1; 16 bases align to TRBD2. The CDR3 covers 15 residues. CDR1 and CDR2 from the germline V gene are SGHDT and YYEEEE. In DNA, the CDR3 is TGTGCCAGCAACTTGGGACTAGCGGGAGGGTATGAGCAGTTCTTC. Amino acids: CASNLGLAGGYEQFF.

The rearrangement links TRBV5-1 to TRBJ2-7; 7 nucleotides line up with TRBD1. This CDR3 comprises 17 residues. V lost 4 bases and J lost 3; bases outside the gene matches: 16. Germline V CDR1 and CDR2: SGHRS, YFSETQ. Here the CDR3 reads CASSPTLLSGQVYEQYF. For the CDR3, the DNA is TGCGCCAGCAGCCCGACGCTGTTAAGCGGACAGGTCTACGAGCAGTACTTC.

V and J are TRBV5-1 and TRBJ2-7; 8 bases are a match to TRBD1. The CDR3 has 15 residues. The V and J ends lost 0 bases and 3 bases, in that order; junction bases with no gene match: 5. The V gene's germline CDR1 is SGHRS and CDR2 YFSETQ. In nucleotides, the CDR3 is TGCGCCAGCAGCTTGGTGGTCGGACAGGGCTACGAGCAGTACTTC. Translated: CASSLVVGQGYEQYF. The entire variable domain, with the rest obtained from reference TRBV5-1 and TRBJ2-7, is as follows: KAGVTQTPRYLIKTRGQQVTLSCSPISGHRSVSWYQQTPGQGLQFLFEYFSETQRNKGNFPGRFSGRQFSNSRSEMNVSTLELGDSALYLCASSLVVGQGYEQYFGPGTRLTVT.

The rearrangement joins TRBV28 to TRBJ1-1; D gene unclear. The CDR3 is made up of 11 amino acids. Germline CDR1 is MDHEN and CDR2 is SYDVKM. Trimming pared 8 bases from V and 0 bases from J, leaving 4 bases between. In DNA form, the CDR3 reads TGTGCCAGCGTGCTGAACACTGAAGCTTTCTTT. Translating gives CASVLNTEAFF.

This chain joins TRBV9 and TRBJ2-3; D may be TRBD2 (7 bases). Trimming cost V 8 bases and J 1 base, with 14 bases left between them. This CDR3 region has 14 residues. Germline V gene data show CDR1 as SGDLS and CDR2 as YYNGEE. DNA for the CDR3: TGTGCCAGTTCGGGGGGCTACGGCACAGATACGCAGTATTTT. Its translation: CASSGGYGTDTQYF.

The chain has TRBV12-5 and TRBJ2-1; tentatively, D is TRBD1 (5 bases). Trimming removed 6 bases from V and 2 bases from J, with 8 bases in between. This CDR3 is built from 13 residues. CDR1 is LGHNT, CDR2 FRNRAP, per germline. The CDR3: CASGAGTYNEQFF. CDR3 sequence (DNA): TGTGCTAGTGGGGCAGGGACCTACAATGAGCAGTTCTTC.

This chain connects TRBV5-8 to TRBJ1-2; no firm D call. V gave up 2 bases and J gave up 1 base, with 6 bases separating them. The germline V gene has CDR1 SGHTS and CDR2 YDEGEE. The CDR3 runs to 13 residues. CDR3: CASSFPYNYGYTF. DNA for the CDR3: TGTGCCAGCAGCTTTCCGTATAACTATGGCTACACCTTC.

The chain carries TRBV28 and TRBJ1-4, with 7 bases aligning to TRBD1. The ends lost 4 bases at V and 7 bases at J; junction bases unmatched: 9. Germline V gives CDR1 MDHEN, CDR2 SYDVKM. The CDR3 length is 15 residues. The DNA for the CDR3 is TGTGCCAGCAGTTCATTGACAGGGTCGGGTGAAAAACTGTTTTTT. Protein: CASSSLTGSGEKLFF.

This clone was found a few times. The J gene is TRBJ2-2, the V gene TRBV7-8; 7 nucleotides align to TRBD2. The CDR3 length is 18 residues. Germline loops: CDR1 SGHVS, CDR2 FQNEAQ. V trimming: 6 bases; J trimming: 3 bases; junction bases outside the gene matches: 16. The CDR3: CASSSKRGRALYTGELFF. DNA for the CDR3: TGTGCCAGCAGTTCCAAACGGGGGAGGGCCTTATACACCGGGGAGCTGTTTTTT.

This chain connects TRBV7-6 to TRBJ2-3; no firm D call. The CDR3 totals 14 residues. Germline V lookup: CDR1 SGHVS, CDR2 FNYEAQ. V lost 11 bases and J lost 1, with 16 bases in between. This chain's CDR3 is CAGSDGPGTDTQYF. The CDR3 nucleotides read TGTGCCGGCTCGGACGGCCCCGGCACAGATACGCAGTATTTT.

The J gene is TRBJ2-5, the V gene TRBV19; TRBD1 or TRBD2 may be the D gene (5 bases each). The V end lost 4 bases, the J end lost 1 base, and 10 bases lay between the germline ends. The CDR3 loop spans 14 amino acids. Germline CDR1 reads LNHDA; CDR2 reads SQIVND (reference sequence). CDR3 residues: CASSTRDGQETQYF. The CDR3 DNA reads as TGTGCCAGTAGTACCCGGGACGGCCAAGAGACCCAGTACTTC.